The source of this TCR beta chain is a study of Graves' ophthalmopathy and Graves' hyperthyroidism. Study context: Peripheral blood sampling occurred at initial diagnosis, before any treatment.

Study-wide findings and caveats: The model reached approximately 70% sensitivity and about 73% specificity for predicting ophthalmopathy progression.

CDR1 is SQVTM, CDR2 ANQGSEA, per germline. The CDR3 sequence is 15 residues long. Between the trimmed V and J ends, which lost 4 bases and 5 bases, there was a span of 20 bases. Transcripts of RNA were the source for amplifying TCR beta CDR3 regions. A first-round RT-PCR used HTBI primers, followed by a second-round multiplex PCR. One entry per CDR3 protein, called by TCRdb with MiXCR from the multiplex PCR reads. Among 300,000 to 400,000 distinct CDR3 sequences listed, 17% were seen once. The authors diagnosed from clinical symptoms, serum thyroxine, TRAb, thyroid ultrasound and orbital computed tomography. This clonotype appeared many times. Its specificity is not known.

This TCR came from an adult man with Graves' ophthalmopathy. The sequencing input was peripheral blood. V gene TRBV29-1 combines with J gene TRBJ1-2; TRBD1 might be the D (5 bases). CDR3 nucleotide sequence: TGCAGCGTTGCCGGTGAGGGGCAGTTTCGGTATGGCTACACCTTC. It translates to CSVAGEGQFRYGYTF.